Listed here are 10 T cell receptor beta chains from one sample, sequenced in a study of blood T cell repertoires in COVID-19. Clones were sequenced by immunoSEQ multiplex PCR, and TCRdb holds only the in-frame ones, with some missing. The repertoire holds about 270,000 clones, with more than 75% as singletons. Specimen: PBMCs or T cells enriched from blood (not recorded which). The receptors here all came from a woman in her forties with acute COVID-19.

The CDR3 here is CASSQGTVAGGYTDTQYF. In DNA, the CDR3 is TGCGCCAGCAGCCAAGGGACTGTAGCGGGGGGGTACACAGATACGCAGTATTTT. The chain has TRBV4-1 and TRBJ2-3, with 11 bases identical to TRBD2. Germline V lookup: CDR1 MGHRA, CDR2 YSYEKL. This CDR3 spans 18 amino acids. V lost 1 base, J lost 2 bases, and 8 bases stayed unmatched.

The chain couples TRBV6-2 or TRBV6-3 to TRBJ1-1, with D possibly being TRBD1 (5 bases). Trimming took 5 bases from V and 7 from J, leaving 20 bases between them. The CDR3 loop spans 15 amino acids. The germline CDR1 and CDR2 sequences are MNHEY and SVGEGT. CDR3 DNA: TGTGCCAGCAGTAGAGCCTCGCAGGGAATCGTTGAAGCTTTCTTT. Its protein product is CASSRASQGIVEAFF.

This clone was seen only once. The rearrangement joins TRBV19 to TRBJ1-3; maybe TRBD1 (5 bases). This CDR3 comprises 15 residues. The germline V gene encodes CDR1 LNHDA and CDR2 SQIVND (reference sequence). Between the trimmed V and J ends, which lost 3 bases and 0 bases, there was a span of 9 bases. The CDR3 reads CASSISGISGNTIYF. The CDR3 DNA reads TGTGCCAGTAGTATTTCAGGGATCTCTGGAAACACCATATATTTT.

The chain recombines TRBV28 with TRBJ2-3; possibly TRBD2 for D (6 bases). V was pared by 3 bases and J by 3 bases, with 13 bases between. Germline V gives CDR1 MDHEN, CDR2 SYDVKM. The CDR3 loop spans 15 amino acids. The CDR3 reads CASSLGSGRTDTQYF. The CDR3 DNA sequence: TGTGCCAGCAGTTTGGGGTCAGGGAGGACAGATACGCAGTATTTT.

The V call is TRBV27, the J call TRBJ1-6, with D possibly TRBD1 on 6 matching bases. V lost 2 bases and J lost 5, with 10 bases in between. Germline V gene sequence: CDR1 MNHEY, CDR2 SMNVEV (reference sequence). This CDR3 is 15 amino acids long. CDR3 sequence reads: CASSLTKGDNSPLHF. In nucleotides, the CDR3 is TGTGCCAGCAGTTTAACCAAGGGGGATAATTCACCCCTCCACTTT.

This clone came up once. The chain links TRBV3-1 (or the pseudogene TRBV3-2) to TRBJ1-2, with TRBD1 matching over 9 bases. Germline V gives CDR1 LGHDT, CDR2 YNNKEL (reference sequence). This CDR3 is 16 amino acids long. J was trimmed by 4 bases and V by 6 bases; bases with no gene match: 12. The CDR3 DNA sequence: TGTGCCAGCAGAAAACAGGGGGCGATTACCTCCTATGGCTACACCTTC. Translation gives CASRKQGAITSYGYTF.

This chain connects TRBV6-5 to TRBJ2-7; perhaps TRBD2 as D (6 bases). Per the germline V gene, CDR1 is MNHEY and CDR2 is SVGAGI. V lost 0 bases, J lost 2 bases, and 11 bases lay in between. This CDR3 spans 15 amino acids. The CDR3, as DNA: TGTGCCAGCAGTTACTCGGGTAGCGGAGCCTACGAGCAGTACTTC. Protein product: CASSYSGSGAYEQYF.

The rearrangement uses TRBV30 and TRBJ1-3; no firm D call. V was cut by 0 bases and J by 0 bases, with 12 bases left in between. The CDR3 consists of 16 residues. Germline loops: CDR1 GTSNPN, CDR2 SVGIG (reference sequence). CDR3 in DNA: TGTGCCTGGAGTGTACTATCCTCCGGCTCTGGAAACACCATATATTTT. Protein: CAWSVLSSGSGNTIYF.

The V gene is TRBV7-2, the J gene TRBJ2-3; the match to TRBD2 covers 12 bases. The junction had 9 bases not matched to a gene; V was cut back by 2 bases and J by 3 bases. CDR1 and CDR2 from the germline V gene are SGHTA and FQGNSA. This CDR3 spans 18 amino acids. CDR3 sequence (DNA): TGTGCCAGCAGCTTAAGGAGACTAGCGGGAGACGGTACAGATACGCAGTATTTT. Translating it yields CASSLRRLAGDGTDTQYF. Supplemented by reference TRBV7-2 and TRBJ2-3, the full variable domain reads GAGVSQSPSNKVTEKGKDVELRCDPISGHTALYWYRQSLGQGLEFLIYFQGNSAPDKSGLPSDRFSAERTGGSVSTLTIQRTQQEDSAVYLCASSLRRLAGDGTDTQYFGPGTRLTVL.

The rearrangement joins TRBV19 to TRBJ2-1; D perhaps matches TRBD1 (8 bases). V lost 7 bases to trimming and J lost 3 bases, with 19 bases between them. Germline values: CDR1 LNHDA, CDR2 SQIVND (reference sequence). CDR3 size: 16 residues. In DNA form, the CDR3 reads TGTGCCAGTAAAAAAGACAGGGGAGGGAACTACAATGAGCAGTTCTTC. Its translation is CASKKDRGGNYNEQFF.